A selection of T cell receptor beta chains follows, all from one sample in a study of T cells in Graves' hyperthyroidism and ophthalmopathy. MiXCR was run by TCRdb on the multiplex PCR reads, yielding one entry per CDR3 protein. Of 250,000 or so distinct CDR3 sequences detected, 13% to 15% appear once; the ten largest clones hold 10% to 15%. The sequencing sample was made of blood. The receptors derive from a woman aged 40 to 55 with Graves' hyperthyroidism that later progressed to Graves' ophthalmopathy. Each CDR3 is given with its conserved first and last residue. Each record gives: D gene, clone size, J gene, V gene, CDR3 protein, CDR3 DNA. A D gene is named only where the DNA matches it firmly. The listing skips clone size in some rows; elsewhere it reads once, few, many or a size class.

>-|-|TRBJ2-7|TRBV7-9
CASSSTPGNSYEQYF
TGTGCCAGCAGCTCCACCCCCGGGAACTCCTACGAGCAGTACTTC
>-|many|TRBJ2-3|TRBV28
CASRYTGDRTDTQYF
TGTGCCAGCAGATACACAGGAGACCGCACAGATACGCAGTATTTT
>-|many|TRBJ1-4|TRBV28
CASSFPGTSNEKLFF
TGTGCCAGCAGCTTCCCCGGGACATCTAATGAAAAACTGTTTTTT
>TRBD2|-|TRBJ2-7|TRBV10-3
CAISASGSSVWYEQYF
TGTGCCATCAGTGCTAGCGGGAGCTCTGTGTGGTACGAGCAGTACTTC
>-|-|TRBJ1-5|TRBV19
CASSNSFLPYSNQPQHF
TGTGCCAGTAGTAACTCCTTTCTCCCGTATAGCAATCAGCCCCAGCATTTT
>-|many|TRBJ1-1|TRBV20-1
CSAKPSADTEAFF
TGCAGTGCTAAACCCAGTGCGGACACTGAAGCTTTCTTT
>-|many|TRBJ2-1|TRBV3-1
CASSQGTEGDEQFF
TGTGCCAGCAGCCAGGGCACGGAGGGTGATGAGCAGTTCTTC
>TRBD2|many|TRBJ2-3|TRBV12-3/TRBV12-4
CASTLQSREFPDTQYF
TGTGCCAGCACTCTTCAATCGCGGGAGTTTCCAGATACGCAGTATTTT
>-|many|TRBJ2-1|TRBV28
CASSVDGYTISYNEQFF
TGTGCCAGCAGCGTTGACGGCTATACAATATCCTACAATGAGCAGTTCTTC
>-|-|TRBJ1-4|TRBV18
CASSGDKNEKLFF
TGTGCCAGCTCAGGGGACAAAAATGAAAAACTGTTTTTT
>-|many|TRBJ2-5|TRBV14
CASSQKPRRGYQETQYF
TGTGCCAGCAGCCAAAAACCCCGCCGGGGGTACCAAGAGACCCAGTACTTC
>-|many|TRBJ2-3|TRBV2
CASSEALPDPRRTDTQYF
TGTGCCAGCAGTGAAGCGCTTCCGGACCCCCGCCGCACAGATACGCAGTATTTT
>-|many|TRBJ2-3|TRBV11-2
CASSPWLPVTDTQYF
TGTGCCAGTAGCCCATGGCTCCCTGTCACAGATACGCAGTATTTT
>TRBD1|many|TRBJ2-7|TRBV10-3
CAISGGTGGGEQYF
TGTGCCATCAGTGGAGGGACAGGGGGCGGCGAGCAGTACTTC
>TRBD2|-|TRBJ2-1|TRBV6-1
CASSPWGGRFF
TGTGCCAGCAGTCCCTGGGGGGGACGGTTCTTC
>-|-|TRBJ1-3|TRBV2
CASSERQPGFGNTIYF
TGTGCCAGCAGTGAACGGCAACCGGGCTTTGGAAACACCATATATTTT
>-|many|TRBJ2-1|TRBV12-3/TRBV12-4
CASSFMTSEQFF
TGTGCCAGCAGTTTTATGACTAGTGAGCAGTTCTTC
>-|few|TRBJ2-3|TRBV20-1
CSARGTTDTQYF
TGCAGTGCTAGAGGAACCACAGATACGCAGTATTTT
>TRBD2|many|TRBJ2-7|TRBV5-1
CASSFWGLAGRSSYEQYF
TGCGCCAGCAGCTTTTGGGGACTAGCGGGAAGAAGCTCCTACGAGCAGTACTTC